Below, 4 T cell receptor beta chains from the same sample are listed, as sequenced in a study of blood T cell repertoires in COVID-19. Repertoires were generated with immunoSEQ multiplex PCR, while TCRdb's copy carries only in-frame clones and drops some. The sample lists approximately 270,000 clones; about 86% were seen once. Sequenced sample: peripheral blood. Receptors were obtained from an elderly man with acute or convalescent COVID-19.

V gene TRBV4-1 combines with J gene TRBJ2-3; 8 bases align to TRBD1. CDR3 length: 16 residues. CDR1 MGHRA and CDR2 YSYEKL come from the germline V gene. The V gene end was trimmed by 1 base and the J gene end by 4 bases; junction bases not matched to a gene: 7. CDR3 coding DNA: TGCGCCAGCAGCCAAGGCAGGGGGCGCTTTCCAGATACGCAGTATTTT. It is translated as CASSQGRGRFPDTQYF.

V usage is TRBV29-1 and J usage is TRBJ2-4; no clear D. The CDR3 is 14 amino acids. Trimming shortened V by 1 base and J by 6 bases, and 13 bases separated the two germline ends. Germline CDR1 reads SQVTM; CDR2 reads ANQGSEA. The chain's CDR3 is CSVEAPWPSNIQYF. The CDR3 coding sequence is TGCAGCGTTGAAGCCCCGTGGCCGTCAAACATTCAGTACTTC.

The chain combines TRBV11-1 with TRBJ2-3; D might be TRBD1 (5 bases). Between the trimmed V and J ends, which lost 1 base and 4 bases, there was a span of 15 bases. This CDR3 is 16 amino acids long. The germline V gene has CDR1 SGHAT and CDR2 FQDESV (reference sequence). CDR3 DNA: TGTGCCAGCAGCTTAGAGGCAGGGATATCCGCAGATACGCAGTATTTT. It codes for CASSLEAGISADTQYF. The entire variable domain, with the rest obtained from reference TRBV11-1 and TRBJ2-3, is as follows: EAEVAQSPRYKITEKSQAVAFWCDPISGHATLYWYRQILGQGPELLVQFQDESVVDDSQLPKDRFSAERLKGVDSTLKIQPAELGDSAMYLCASSLEAGISADTQYFGPGTRLTVL.

This clone was detected only once. V and J are TRBV18 and TRBJ2-2, with 7 bases that match TRBD1. CDR1 is KGHSH and CDR2 is LQKENI in the germline V gene. This CDR3 has 15 residues. V trimming: 0 bases; J trimming: 4 bases; junction bases outside the gene matches: 2. CDR3 nucleotides: TGTGCCAGCTCACCACCGACAGGGTTCACCGGGGAGCTGTTTTTT. Translating gives CASSPPTGFTGELFF.